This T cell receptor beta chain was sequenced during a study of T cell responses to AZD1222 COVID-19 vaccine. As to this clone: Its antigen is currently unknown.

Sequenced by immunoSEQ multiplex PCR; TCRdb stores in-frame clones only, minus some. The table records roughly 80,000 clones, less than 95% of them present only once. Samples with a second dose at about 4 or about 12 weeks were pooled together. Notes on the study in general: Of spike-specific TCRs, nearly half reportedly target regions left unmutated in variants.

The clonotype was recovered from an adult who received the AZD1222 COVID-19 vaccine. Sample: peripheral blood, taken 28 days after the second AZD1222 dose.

The CDR3 nucleotides read TGCGCCAGCAGCACTAGCGGGAGATCCGACAATGAGCAGTTCTTC. Its translation: CASSTSGRSDNEQFF. The gene calls are TRBV5-1 and TRBJ2-1; 11 bases align to TRBD2. The germline CDR1 and CDR2 sequences are SGHRS and YFSETQ. V was clipped by 4 bases and J by 5 bases; unmatched bases: 5. The CDR3 is made up of 15 amino acids.